This TCR beta chain was sequenced for a study of early T cells in non-severe SARS-CoV-2 infection. Overall study findings and caveats: There was a bias toward anti-spike CD8 responses in VDJdb matching, which missed private and CD4 specificities.

V lost 7 bases, J lost 5 bases, and 8 bases stayed unmatched. The CDR3 loop spans 15 amino acids. CDR1 and CDR2 from the germline V gene are SGHRS and YFSETQ. TCRdb reanalysed the 5' RACE reads using MiXCR and keeps one entry per CDR3 protein. The data show around 55,000 distinct CDR3 sequences, more than 13% seen once. As concerns this clonotype: Its antigen is unknown.

The sequencing here drew on whole blood, taken at baseline. The chain recombines TRBV5-1 with TRBJ2-5; 13 nucleotides line up with TRBD2. This TCR was sampled from an adult who was a healthcare worker with PCR-confirmed SARS-CoV-2 infection or an uninfected control (not recorded which). Here the CDR3 DNA reads TGCGCCAGCGCCTTGGGACTAGCGGGGTCGGAGACCCAGTACTTC. Its protein product is CASALGLAGSETQYF.